The clone carrying this T cell receptor beta chain has only a few counts. Antigen unknown. This entry belongs to a study of T cells after yellow fever vaccination. Regarding the study as a whole: Abundant contaminating clonotypes from the bulk population could appear in FACS-sorted repertoires. Primary-vaccination clones mostly resurfaced post-booster (just under 98% CD4, just under 90% CD8).

Germline V gives CDR1 SGHVS, CDR2 FQNEAQ. V shed 5 bases and J 4 bases; nucleotides not matched to a gene: 7. The CDR3 totals 14 residues. Generation of TCR cDNA used 5'RACE template switching (which added a universal primer site and UMIs). TCRdb re-derived calls from the 5' RACE reads in MiXCR, one entry per CDR3 protein. The table lists about 330,000 distinct CDR3 sequences, approximately 4% of them singletons. The chain carries TRBV7-8 and TRBJ1-2, with 7 bases that match TRBD1. The sequences come from PBMCs, collected 5 days after the yellow fever booster vaccination. This clonotype originated in a man aged 18 to 29 who received the YFV17D yellow fever vaccine. CDR3 sequence: CASSPPGGGYGYTF. DNA of the CDR3: TGTGCCAGCAGCCCGCCAGGGGGAGGCTATGGCTACACCTTC.